This T cell receptor (beta chain) was captured by sequencing in a study of control samples from healthy donors and cancer patients. TCRdb's table, derived via immunoSEQ multiplex PCR, lists solely in-frame clones and lacks some. The table lists 350,000 to 450,000 clones, around 90% of them singletons. In this sample, this clone turned up once. The length of the CDR3 is 15 residues. V was pared by 0 bases and J by 0 bases, with 1 base of the junction left unmatched. Germline CDR1 and CDR2: GTSNPN and SVGIG (reference sequence). The sequenced material came from PBMCs. This receptor was identified in a man aged 35-49 years with head and neck cancer. This rearrangement joins TRBV30 to TRBJ2-2, with 7 bases identical to TRBD2. CDR3 DNA sequence: TGTGCCTGGAGTGTAGGACTAGCGAACACCGGGGAGCTGTTTTTT. It translates to CAWSVGLANTGELFF.